What follows are 29 T cell receptor beta chains derived from one specimen sequenced in a study of human T cells and chemical hapten exposure. The time point was: patch test 2, 6 weeks after DPC sensitization. Treatment: therapeutic diphenylcyclopropenone sensitization with weekly scalp DPC. TCRdb ran MiXCR on the RACE reads and lists one entry per CDR3 protein. This repertoire shows fewer than 100,000 distinct CDR3 sequences, approximately 10% found once; its top ten account for 1.5% to 2%. The specimen was whole blood, collected in connection with sensitization to the hapten diphenylcyclopropenone (DPC). These receptors all come from a man aged 18-30 years with alopecia areata. Some clones in this sample may be carry-over from other donors' samples.

This clonotype was observed many times. This chain uses TRBV7-8 with TRBJ1-3; D unclear. The CDR3 is 12 residues long. The germline V and J ends were trimmed by 6 bases and 2 bases, with 5 bases remaining between them. Germline V lookup: CDR1 SGHVS, CDR2 FQNEAQ. The CDR3 reads CASSVAGNTIYF. The CDR3 nucleotides read TGTGCCAGCAGTGTGGCTGGAAACACCATATATTTT.

A few counts support this clonotype. The V gene is TRBV18, the J gene TRBJ2-7; the match to TRBD1 covers 8 bases. V lost 6 bases to trimming and J lost 3 bases; unmatched junction nucleotides: 4. CDR1 and CDR2 (germline): KGHSH, LQKENI. This CDR3 region has 13 residues. CDR3 DNA: TGTGCCAGCTCTGGACAGGGAAACTACGAGCAGTACTTC. It is translated as CASSGQGNYEQYF.

In its sample, this clonotype was seen many times. The rearrangement links TRBV28 to TRBJ1-3, with D possibly being TRBD1 (5 bases). V was clipped by 7 bases and J by 2 bases, with 12 bases between them. CDR1 is MDHEN, CDR2 SYDVKM, per germline. CDR3 length equals 14 residues. The CDR3 DNA follows: TGTGCCAGCACATTGACAGACGCTGGAAACACCATATATTTT. Protein product: CASTLTDAGNTIYF.

This clonotype came up many times. J is TRBJ1-2 and V is TRBV28; the D gene is possibly TRBD1 (5 bases). The germline V and J ends were trimmed by 7 bases and 2 bases, with 17 bases remaining between them. Germline values: CDR1 MDHEN, CDR2 SYDVKM. The CDR3 consists of 15 residues. CDR3 coding DNA: TGTGCCAGCACTCAGGGTTTGGGGGTGAACTATGGCTACACCTTC. It yields the protein CASTQGLGVNYGYTF.

This clonotype was seen repeatedly, ten times or more. The V call is TRBV7-6, the J call TRBJ2-7; TRBD1 aligns across 9 bases. Losses at the gene ends were 2 bases for V and 2 bases for J; bases not matched to a gene: 4. CDR3 size: 15 residues. Germline-derived CDR1 and CDR2 are SGHVS and FNYEAQ. CDR3 amino acids: CASSLYRTGAYEQYF. The CDR3 DNA reads as TGTGCCAGCAGCTTATACAGGACAGGGGCCTACGAGCAGTACTTC.

This clonotype was found a few times. This sequence joins TRBV7-2 and TRBJ2-2; no definite D call. Trimming removed 1 base at V and 12 bases at J, with 9 bases between. The CDR3 has 12 amino acids. Germline CDR1 reads SGHTA; CDR2 reads FQGNSA. As DNA, the CDR3 is TGTGCCAGCAGCTTAGAGGTATCGCAGCTGTTTTTT. Translation: CASSLEVSQLFF.

The chain uses TRBV9 and TRBJ2-3, with D perhaps being TRBD1 or TRBD2 (5 bases each). The CDR3 is 14 residues long. Germline loops: CDR1 SGDLS, CDR2 YYNGEE. V lost 8 bases to trimming and J lost 0 bases, with 13 bases between them. The CDR3 sequence: CASSRDPSTDTQYF. CDR3 nucleotide sequence: TGTGCCAGTTCGAGGGACCCCAGCACAGATACGCAGTATTTT.

This clonotype has a handful of counts. The genes are TRBV7-8 and TRBJ1-2; possible D gene TRBD1, 6 bases. Trimming took 2 bases from V and 3 from J, leaving 16 bases between them. The germline CDR1 and CDR2 sequences are SGHVS and FQNEAQ. The length of the CDR3 is 16 residues. CDR3 nucleotides: TGTGCCAGCAGCTTACTATTCAGGGGCATGCACTATGGCTACACCTTC. Translating it yields CASSLLFRGMHYGYTF.

This clonotype was observed many times. The chain employs TRBV21-1 and TRBJ1-2. TRBV21-1 is annotated as a pseudogene. CDR3 length equals 16 residues. CDR3 nucleotide sequence: TGTGCCAGCAGCAGAGATCGACGGGTTATGCAGTATGGCTACACCTTC. Its translation is CASSRDRRVMQYGYTF.

This clonotype was seen many times. The chain uses TRBV7-2 and TRBJ2-3; D is undetermined. The CDR3 has 14 residues. Germline V gene data show CDR1 as SGHTA and CDR2 as FQGNSA. Trimming cost V 0 bases and J 2 bases, with 6 bases left between them. As DNA, the CDR3 is TGTGCCAGCAGCTTAGCTCTCTTCACAGATACGCAGTATTTT. Residues: CASSLALFTDTQYF.

The chain has TRBV4-3 and TRBJ2-5; TRBD2 aligns across 7 bases. CDR1 LGHNA and CDR2 YSLEER come from the germline V gene. Germline trimming cut 0 bases from V and 2 bases from J; bases unmatched to any gene: 6. The CDR3 is 16 residues long. Here the CDR3 reads CASSQDTSAGQETQYF. CDR3 DNA: TGCGCCAGCAGCCAAGATACTAGCGCGGGGCAAGAGACCCAGTACTTC.

This clonotype was detected ten times or more. CDR3 nucleotides: TGTGCCAGCAGTGAAGGGGTTTTCCAGTTCTTC. Protein sequence: CASSEGVFQFF. V gene TRBV6-2 or TRBV6-3 combines with J gene TRBJ2-1; the D gene is possibly TRBD1 (5 bases). CDR1 and CDR2 from the germline V gene are MNHEY and SVGEGT. The length of the CDR3 is 11 residues. V lost 5 bases and J lost 13, with 12 bases in between.

This clonotype was counted a few times. The chain carries TRBV6-2 or TRBV6-3 and TRBJ2-2, with D perhaps matching TRBD1 (5 bases). The CDR3 sequence is 14 residues long. Germline V lookup: CDR1 MNHEY, CDR2 SVGEGT. Trimming cost V 7 bases and J 1 base, with 10 bases left between them. The CDR3 region is CASNQGMNTGELFF. Written as DNA, the CDR3 is TGTGCCAGCAATCAGGGCATGAACACCGGGGAGCTGTTTTTT.

This clonotype has a count of ten or more. This sequence joins TRBV28 and TRBJ1-4; TRBD1 matches 9 bases. From germline, CDR1 is MDHEN and CDR2 SYDVKM. Losses at the gene ends were 5 bases for V and 8 bases for J; bases not matched to a gene: 12. This CDR3 comprises 16 residues. CDR3 sequence: CASSTSGTGLLEKLFF. The CDR3 nucleotides read TGTGCCAGCAGTACCTCCGGGACAGGGCTTTTGGAAAAACTGTTTTTT.

V is TRBV11-2 and J is TRBJ1-1; the D gene is possibly TRBD1 (5 bases). V was cut by 2 bases and J by 5 bases, with 12 bases left in between. Germline loops: CDR1 SGHAT, CDR2 FQNNGV. The CDR3 has 14 residues. The CDR3 spells CASSLPPEGTEAFF. For the CDR3, the DNA is TGTGCCAGCAGCTTACCTCCCGAGGGGACTGAAGCTTTCTTT.

Only a few counts were recorded for this clonotype. The chain is built from TRBV6-2 or TRBV6-3 and TRBJ2-7, with 10 bases aligning to TRBD1. There are 14 residues in the CDR3. Germline values: CDR1 MNHEY, CDR2 SVGEGT. The V and J ends lost 6 bases and 4 bases, in that order; junction bases with no gene match: 6. The CDR3 sequence is CASSKTGGGYEQYF. CDR3 bases: TGTGCCAGCAGCAAGACAGGGGGCGGGTACGAGCAGTACTTC.

This clonotype came up a few times. The chain is built from TRBV6-1 and TRBJ1-1; D might be TRBD1 (5 bases). With 1 base removed from V and 4 bases from J, the gap between germline ends came to 13 bases. CDR1 is MNHNS and CDR2 is SASEGT in the germline V gene. This CDR3 is built from 15 residues. The DNA for the CDR3 is TGTGCCAGCAGTGAAGAAGGGGTGGAGGGCACTGAAGCTTTCTTT. It specifies CASSEEGVEGTEAFF.

The chain combines TRBV9 with TRBJ2-1, with TRBD2 identical over 8 bases. This CDR3 region has 15 residues. CDR1 SGDLS and CDR2 YYNGEE come from the germline V gene. V lost 3 bases to trimming and J lost 6 bases; unmatched junction nucleotides: 8. For the CDR3, the DNA is TGTGCCAGCAGCGAAGCGGGGGCGATTATCAATGAGCAGTTCTTC. This translates into CASSEAGAIINEQFF.

The chain employs TRBV6-6 and TRBJ2-7, with D tentatively TRBD1 (6 bases). Looked up from germline, CDR1 is MNHNY and CDR2 is SVGAGI (reference sequence). V was shortened by 4 bases and J by 3 bases, with 13 bases between the two germline ends. This CDR3 region has 14 residues. In DNA, the CDR3 is TGTGCCAGCAGTTCTCACAGGGAGAACTACGAGCAGTACTTC. As protein: CASSSHRENYEQYF.

This clonotype was recorded many times. The CDR3 region is CASSLRTGRMNTEAFF. DNA for the CDR3: TGTGCCAGCAGCTTACGGACAGGGAGAATGAACACTGAAGCTTTCTTT. The chain couples TRBV5-6 to TRBJ1-1; TRBD1 matches at 8 bases. CDR3 length equals 16 residues. The ends lost 2 bases at V and 0 bases at J; junction bases unmatched: 6. The germline CDR1 and CDR2 sequences are SGHDT and YYEEEE.

In its sample, this clonotype was seen many times. The chain couples TRBV12-5 to TRBJ2-5, with no clear D. The CDR3 has 13 amino acids. The V end was cut by 0 bases, the J end by 4 bases, with 6 bases between. Germline V gene data show CDR1 as LGHNT and CDR2 as FRNRAP. The CDR3 DNA is TGTGCTAGTGGTTTGGTAGGTGGAGAGACCCAGTACTTC. This encodes CASGLVGGETQYF.

This clonotype was seen a few times. This rearrangement joins TRBV5-1 to TRBJ1-1, with D maybe TRBD1 (5 bases). The CDR3 totals 13 residues. Germline V lookup: CDR1 SGHRS, CDR2 YFSETQ. V shed 2 bases and J shed 7 bases, with 12 bases lying between them. The CDR3 DNA reads TGCGCCAGCAGCTTAGGCAGGGAGGGTGAAGCTTTCTTT. It is translated as CASSLGREGEAFF.

This clonotype was counted ten times or more. This chain uses TRBV7-9 with TRBJ2-3; 7 nucleotides match TRBD1. Germline V gene sequence: CDR1 SEHNR, CDR2 FQNEAQ (reference sequence). The CDR3 consists of 14 residues. V dropped 2 bases and J dropped 5; count of bases not matched to a gene: 4. CDR3 protein: CASSLTNRGDTQYF. Here the CDR3 DNA reads TGTGCCAGCAGCTTAACCAACAGGGGAGATACGCAGTATTTT.

This clonotype has ten or more counts. The chain couples TRBV18 to TRBJ1-1; the D is unclear. CDR1 is KGHSH and CDR2 is LQKENI in the germline V gene. The CDR3 covers 15 residues. V was clipped by 6 bases and J by 0 bases, with 14 bases between them. The CDR3 sequence is CASSPSTEMNTEAFF. CDR3 sequence (DNA): TGTGCCAGCTCTCCCTCTACTGAGATGAACACTGAAGCTTTCTTT.

This clonotype has just a few counts. The chain couples TRBV7-2 to TRBJ2-3, with D perhaps matching TRBD1 (5 bases). This CDR3 is built from 16 residues. V gave up 5 bases and J gave up 2 bases, with 17 bases separating them. In germline, CDR1 is SGHTA, CDR2 FQGNSA. CDR3 nucleotide sequence: TGTGCCAGCAGCCCAAGGGTTCTAGGGGCCACAGATACGCAGTATTTT. It is translated as CASSPRVLGATDTQYF. Drawing the rest from reference TRBV7-2 and TRBJ2-3, the complete variable domain is GAGVSQSPSNKVTEKGKDVELRCDPISGHTALYWYRQSLGQGLEFLIYFQGNSAPDKSGLPSDRFSAERTGGSVSTLTIQRTQQEDSAVYLCASSPRVLGATDTQYFGPGTRLTVL.

This clonotype was observed at least ten times. The V gene is TRBV7-9, the J gene TRBJ2-2, with 9 bases lining up with TRBD1. This CDR3 contains 16 residues. J gave up 7 bases and V 5 bases, and 11 bases lay outside the gene matches. Germline loops: CDR1 SEHNR, CDR2 FQNEAQ (reference sequence). Here the CDR3 reads CASSHTGTGWYGELFF. CDR3 in DNA: TGTGCCAGCAGCCATACCGGGACAGGGTGGTACGGGGAGCTGTTTTTT.

The rearrangement links TRBV5-5 to TRBJ2-6; TRBD1 matches at 7 bases. CDR1 is SGHKS, CDR2 YYEKEE, per germline (reference sequence). The CDR3 extends over 17 amino acids. V lost 1 base, J lost 1 base, and 5 bases stayed unmatched. CDR3 protein: CASSLTMTGSGANVLTF. The CDR3 DNA reads as TGTGCCAGCAGCTTGACTATGACAGGGTCTGGGGCCAACGTCCTGACTTTC.

The gene calls are TRBV7-8 and TRBJ1-4; 7 bases match TRBD1. V was pared by 5 bases and J by 7 bases, with 4 bases of the junction left unmatched. The CDR3 is 13 residues long. Germline V lookup: CDR1 SGHVS, CDR2 FQNEAQ. CDR3 nucleotides: TGTGCCAGCAGCCTCGGGACAGCTGAAAAACTGTTTTTT. Translation gives CASSLGTAEKLFF.

In its sample, this clonotype was seen many times. CDR3 amino acids: CSVVGREQYF. CDR3 DNA sequence: TGCAGCGTTGTGGGGCGCGAGCAGTACTTC. V and J are TRBV29-1 and TRBJ2-7; possibly TRBD1 for D (5 bases). V lost 4 bases and J lost 6, with 7 bases in between. The length of the CDR3 is 10 residues. CDR1 and CDR2 (germline): SQVTM, ANQGSEA.